This T cell receptor (beta chain) was captured by sequencing in a study of cytomegalovirus exposure and HLA in healthy donors. Study details: HLA-typed donors were the source of around 80 million unique TCRs, which an early data release held.

The V gene lost 0 bases and the J gene lost 0 bases, with 8 bases spanning the gap. Germline V gene sequence: CDR1 LNHNV, CDR2 YYDKDF (reference sequence). The CDR3 is 15 residues long. Notes on the study in general: It was shown in a later analysis that HLA-associated TCR beta chains were more clonally expanded than other, equally common chains. The classifier, whose performance was assessed in both the original and validation cohorts, reportedly diagnosed cytomegalovirus status with high specificity and sensitivity. Trimming of TCR beta V- and J-genes showed a link, identified in a later analysis, to a missense DCLRE1C variant.

PCR employed 60 Vbeta and 13 Jbeta primers. Sequencing was performed with immunoSEQ multiplex PCR; in TCRdb, only in-frame clones are kept and a portion is missing. The sample lists 150,000 to 200,000 clones, around 84% occurring once. In the case of this clone: Antigen specificity is unknown.

Sequenced input: PBMCs. The receptor comes from a woman aged 18-35 years in good health and CMV-seronegative. This chain links TRBV15 with TRBJ2-5; D not certain. The CDR3 region is CATSRDARYQETQYF. CDR3 in DNA: TGTGCCACCAGCAGAGACGCCAGGTACCAAGAGACCCAGTACTTC.